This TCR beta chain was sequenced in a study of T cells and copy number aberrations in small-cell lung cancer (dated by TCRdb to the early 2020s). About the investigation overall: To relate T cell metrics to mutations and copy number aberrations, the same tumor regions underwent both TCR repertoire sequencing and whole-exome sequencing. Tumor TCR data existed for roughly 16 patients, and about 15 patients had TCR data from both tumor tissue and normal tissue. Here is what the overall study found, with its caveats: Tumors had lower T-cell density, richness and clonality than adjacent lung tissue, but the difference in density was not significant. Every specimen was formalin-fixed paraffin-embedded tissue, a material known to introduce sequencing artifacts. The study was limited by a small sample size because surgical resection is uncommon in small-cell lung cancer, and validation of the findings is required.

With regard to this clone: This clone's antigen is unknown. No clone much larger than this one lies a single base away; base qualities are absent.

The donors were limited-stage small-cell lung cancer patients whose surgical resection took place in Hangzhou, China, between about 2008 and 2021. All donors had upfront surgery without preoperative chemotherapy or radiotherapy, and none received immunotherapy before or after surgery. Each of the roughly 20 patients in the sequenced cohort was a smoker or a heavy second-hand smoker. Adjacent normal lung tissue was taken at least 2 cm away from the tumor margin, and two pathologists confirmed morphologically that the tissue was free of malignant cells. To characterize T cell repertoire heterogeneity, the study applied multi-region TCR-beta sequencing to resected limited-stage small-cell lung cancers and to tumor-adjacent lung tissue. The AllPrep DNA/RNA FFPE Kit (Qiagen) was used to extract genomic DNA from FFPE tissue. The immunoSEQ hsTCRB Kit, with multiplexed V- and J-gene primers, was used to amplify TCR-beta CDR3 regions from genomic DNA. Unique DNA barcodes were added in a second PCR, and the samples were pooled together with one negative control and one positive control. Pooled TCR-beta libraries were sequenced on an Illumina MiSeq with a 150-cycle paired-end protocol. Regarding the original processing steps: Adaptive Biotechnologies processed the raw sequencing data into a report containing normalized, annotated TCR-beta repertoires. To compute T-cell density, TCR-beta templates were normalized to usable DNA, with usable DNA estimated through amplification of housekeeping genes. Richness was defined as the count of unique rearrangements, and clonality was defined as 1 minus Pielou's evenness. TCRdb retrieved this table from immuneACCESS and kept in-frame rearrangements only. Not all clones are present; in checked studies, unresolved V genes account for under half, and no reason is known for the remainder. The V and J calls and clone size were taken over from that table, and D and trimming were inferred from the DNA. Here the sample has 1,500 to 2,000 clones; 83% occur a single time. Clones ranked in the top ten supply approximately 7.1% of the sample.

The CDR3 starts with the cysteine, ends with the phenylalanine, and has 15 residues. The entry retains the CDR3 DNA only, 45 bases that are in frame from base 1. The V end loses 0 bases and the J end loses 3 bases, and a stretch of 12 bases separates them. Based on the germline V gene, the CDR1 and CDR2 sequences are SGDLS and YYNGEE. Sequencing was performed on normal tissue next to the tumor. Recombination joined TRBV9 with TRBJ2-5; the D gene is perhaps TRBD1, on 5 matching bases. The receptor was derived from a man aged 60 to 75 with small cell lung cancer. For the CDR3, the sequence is CASSVDGRVEETQYF. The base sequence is TGTGCCAGCAGCGTAGATGGCAGGGTCGAAGAGACCCAGTACTTC.